This T cell receptor (beta chain) was retrieved from a study of identical twins. The CDR3 is 15 amino acids. The germline gives CDR1 LNHDA, CDR2 SQIVND (reference sequence). V dropped 4 bases and J dropped 2 bases, with 13 bases sitting between them. Study results and caveats: The conclusions drew on cross-sectional statistical analysis instead of tracking the same donors.

This clonotype turned up a few times. Its antigen is still unknown. MiXCR was run by TCRdb on the 5' RACE reads, yielding one entry per CDR3 protein. The data contain 450,000 or so distinct CDR3 sequences, roughly a quarter of them singletons. These data are also associated with another study on T cells expressing NK-cell markers. That investigation notes: Sorted CD3+CD56-NKG2C+, CD3+CD56+NKG2C+ and CD3+CD56+NKG2C- T cells supplied the TCR beta repertoires. Seven of the eight sequenced donors were classified as HCMV-seropositive, and one was classified as seronegative.

V gene TRBV19 combines with J gene TRBJ2-3, with D possibly TRBD1 on 6 matching bases. This TCR was recovered from a woman aged 18-29 years in good health. The specimen sequenced was CD4+ T cells sorted from blood. CDR3 region: CASSTGAYHTDTQYF. DNA for the CDR3: TGTGCCAGTAGTACAGGGGCATATCACACAGATACGCAGTATTTT.